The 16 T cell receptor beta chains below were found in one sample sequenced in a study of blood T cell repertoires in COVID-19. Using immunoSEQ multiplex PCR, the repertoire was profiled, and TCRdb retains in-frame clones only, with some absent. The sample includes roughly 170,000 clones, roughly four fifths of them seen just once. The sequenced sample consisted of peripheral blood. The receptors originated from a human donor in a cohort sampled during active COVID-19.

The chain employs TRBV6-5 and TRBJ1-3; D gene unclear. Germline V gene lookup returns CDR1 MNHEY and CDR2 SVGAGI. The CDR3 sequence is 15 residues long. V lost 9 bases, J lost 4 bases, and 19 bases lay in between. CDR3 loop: CASSPRVDLGNTIYF. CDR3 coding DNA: TGTGCCAGTTCCCCCCGGGTCGACCTCGGAAACACCATATATTTT.

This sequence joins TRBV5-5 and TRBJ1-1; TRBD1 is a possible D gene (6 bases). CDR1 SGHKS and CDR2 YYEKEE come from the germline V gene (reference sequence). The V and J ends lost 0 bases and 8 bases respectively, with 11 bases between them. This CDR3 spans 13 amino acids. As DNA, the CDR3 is TGTGCCAGCAGCTTGGGAGACACAGGGGAAGCTTTCTTT. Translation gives CASSLGDTGEAFF. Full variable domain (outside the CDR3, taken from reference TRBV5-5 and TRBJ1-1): DAGVTQSPTHLIKTRGQQVTLRCSPISGHKSVSWYQQVLGQGPQFIFQYYEKEERGRGNFPDRFSARQFPNYSSELNVNALLLGDSALYLCASSLGDTGEAFFGQGTRLTVV.

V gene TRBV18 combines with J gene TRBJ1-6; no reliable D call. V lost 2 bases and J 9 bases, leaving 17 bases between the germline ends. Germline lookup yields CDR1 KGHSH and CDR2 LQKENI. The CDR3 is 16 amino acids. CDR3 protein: CASSPELRALSSPLHF. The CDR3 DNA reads TGTGCCAGCTCACCAGAATTGAGGGCACTGAGTTCACCCCTCCACTTT.

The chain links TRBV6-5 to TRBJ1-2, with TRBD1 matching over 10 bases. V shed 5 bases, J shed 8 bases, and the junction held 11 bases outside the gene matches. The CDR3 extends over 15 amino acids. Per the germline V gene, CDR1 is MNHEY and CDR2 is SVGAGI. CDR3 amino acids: CASSLAGTGEHGYTF. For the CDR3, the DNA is TGTGCCAGCAGTCTCGCCGGGACAGGGGAACACGGCTACACCTTC.

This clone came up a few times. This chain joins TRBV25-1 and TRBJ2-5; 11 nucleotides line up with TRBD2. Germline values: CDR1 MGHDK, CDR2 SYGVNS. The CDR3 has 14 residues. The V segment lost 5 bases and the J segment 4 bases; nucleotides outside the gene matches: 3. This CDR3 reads CASSTLAGGETQYF. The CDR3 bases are TGTGCCAGCAGTACTCTAGCGGGAGGAGAGACCCAGTACTTC.

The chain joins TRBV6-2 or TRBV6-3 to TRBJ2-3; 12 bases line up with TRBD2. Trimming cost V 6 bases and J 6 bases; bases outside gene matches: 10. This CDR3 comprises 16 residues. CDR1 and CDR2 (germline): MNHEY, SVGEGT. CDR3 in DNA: TGTGCCAGCAGCTCAGGACTAGCGGGGATAGGGGATACGCAGTATTTT. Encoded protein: CASSSGLAGIGDTQYF.

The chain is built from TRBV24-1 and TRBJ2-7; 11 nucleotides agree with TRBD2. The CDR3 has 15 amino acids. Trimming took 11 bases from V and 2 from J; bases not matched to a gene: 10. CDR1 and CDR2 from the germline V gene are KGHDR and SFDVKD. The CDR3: CAIGTSGEETYEQYF. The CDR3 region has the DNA TGTGCCATCGGGACTAGCGGAGAAGAAACCTACGAGCAGTACTTC.

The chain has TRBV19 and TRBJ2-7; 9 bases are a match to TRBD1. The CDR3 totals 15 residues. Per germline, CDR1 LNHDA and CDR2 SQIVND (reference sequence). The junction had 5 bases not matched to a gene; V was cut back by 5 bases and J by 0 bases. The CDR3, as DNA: TGTGCCAGTAGTGCCGGGGGACAGGGCTCCTACGAGCAGTACTTC. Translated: CASSAGGQGSYEQYF.

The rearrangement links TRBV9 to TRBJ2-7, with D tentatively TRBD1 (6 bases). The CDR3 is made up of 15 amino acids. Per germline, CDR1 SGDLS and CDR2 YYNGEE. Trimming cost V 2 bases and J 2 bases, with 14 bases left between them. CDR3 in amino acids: CASSVQGNGPYEQYF. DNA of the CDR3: TGTGCCAGCAGCGTTCAGGGGAATGGGCCCTACGAGCAGTACTTC.

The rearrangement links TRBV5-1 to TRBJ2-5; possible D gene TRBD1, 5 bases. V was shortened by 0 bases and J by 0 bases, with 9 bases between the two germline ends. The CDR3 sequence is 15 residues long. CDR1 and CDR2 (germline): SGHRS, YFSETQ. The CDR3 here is CASSLVAGNQETQYF. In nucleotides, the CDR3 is TGCGCCAGCAGCTTGGTTGCAGGGAACCAAGAGACCCAGTACTTC.

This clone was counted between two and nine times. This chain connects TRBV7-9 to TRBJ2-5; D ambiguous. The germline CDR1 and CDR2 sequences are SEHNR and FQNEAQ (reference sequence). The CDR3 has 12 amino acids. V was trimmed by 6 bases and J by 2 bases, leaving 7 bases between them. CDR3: CASSSIQETQYF. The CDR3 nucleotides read TGTGCCAGCAGTTCAATTCAAGAGACCCAGTACTTC.

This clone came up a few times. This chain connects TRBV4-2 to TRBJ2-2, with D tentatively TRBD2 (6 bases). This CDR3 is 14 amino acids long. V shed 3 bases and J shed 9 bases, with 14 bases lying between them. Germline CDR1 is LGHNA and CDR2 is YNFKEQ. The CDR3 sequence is CASSQSAAGWELFF. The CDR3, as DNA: TGTGCCAGCAGCCAGAGCGCCGCGGGGTGGGAGCTGTTTTTT.

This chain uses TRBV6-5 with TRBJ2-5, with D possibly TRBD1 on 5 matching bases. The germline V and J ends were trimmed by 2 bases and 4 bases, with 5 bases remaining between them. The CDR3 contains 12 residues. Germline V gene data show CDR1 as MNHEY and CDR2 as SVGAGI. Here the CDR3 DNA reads TGTGCCAGCAGTTACCAGGGAGAGACCCAGTACTTC. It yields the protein CASSYQGETQYF.

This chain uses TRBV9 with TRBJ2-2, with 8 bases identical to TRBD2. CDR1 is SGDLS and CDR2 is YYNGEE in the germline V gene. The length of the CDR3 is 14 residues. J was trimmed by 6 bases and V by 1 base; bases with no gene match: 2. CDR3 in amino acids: CASSVRGGPGELFF. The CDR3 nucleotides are TGTGCCAGCAGCGTACGGGGGGGCCCCGGGGAGCTGTTTTTT.

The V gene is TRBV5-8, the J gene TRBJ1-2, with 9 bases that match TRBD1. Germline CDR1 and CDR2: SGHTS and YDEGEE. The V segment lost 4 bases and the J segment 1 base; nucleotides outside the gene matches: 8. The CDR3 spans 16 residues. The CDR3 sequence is CASSRDRDDFNYGYTF. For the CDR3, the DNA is TGTGCCAGCAGCAGGGACAGGGACGATTTTAACTATGGCTACACCTTC.

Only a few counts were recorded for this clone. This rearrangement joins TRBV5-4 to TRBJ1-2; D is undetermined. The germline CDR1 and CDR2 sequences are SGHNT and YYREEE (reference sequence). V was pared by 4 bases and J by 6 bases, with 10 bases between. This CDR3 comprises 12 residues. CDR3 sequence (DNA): TGTGCCAGCAGCCCGGGTCAAGATGGCTACACCTTC. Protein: CASSPGQDGYTF. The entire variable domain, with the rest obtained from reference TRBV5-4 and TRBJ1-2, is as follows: ETGVTQSPTHLIKTRGQQVTLRCSSQSGHNTVSWYQQALGQGPQFIFQYYREEENGRGNFPPRFSGLQFPNYSSELNVNALELDDSALYLCASSPGQDGYTFGSGTRLTVV.